These T cell receptor beta chains were read from a single sample in a study of blood T cell repertoires in COVID-19. The protocol was immunoSEQ multiplex PCR, while the TCRdb copy is restricted to in-frame clones and leaves out a portion. The sample contains approximately 320,000 clones, about 88% of which appear only once. Input material: PBMCs or T cells enriched from blood (not recorded which). These receptors originate from a man aged 60 to 69 who had recovered from COVID-19. The CDR3 runs from the conserved cysteine through the conserved F or W. The order of the fields is D gene, V gene, J gene, clone size, CDR3 protein, CDR3 DNA. The D gene is left open where the match is weak. Part of the rows lack a size; the others show once, few, many or a class for expanded clones.

>TRBD1|TRBV5-1|TRBJ2-7|NA
CASSSPGTGTVGEQYF
TGCGCCAGCAGCTCACCCGGGACAGGGACCGTTGGCGAGCAGTACTTC
>NA|TRBV29-1|TRBJ1-3|NA
CSVAPRSSGNTIYF
TGCAGCGTTGCCCCCCGGTCCTCTGGAAACACCATATATTTT
>NA|TRBV3-1/TRBV3-2|TRBJ1-2|NA
CASSQRGNGYTF
TGTGCCAGCAGCCAAAGGGGAAATGGCTACACCTTC
>TRBD1|TRBV6-2/TRBV6-3|TRBJ2-3|NA
CASSFGTGMYF
TGTGCCAGCAGTTTCGGGACAGGGATGTATTTT
>NA|TRBV4-1|TRBJ1-5|NA
CASSQLMGSDQPQHF
TGCGCCAGCAGCCAACTAATGGGCAGTGATCAGCCCCAGCATTTT
>NA|TRBV19|TRBJ1-5|NA
CASSPQQGNQPQHF
TGTGCCAGTAGTCCCCAGCAGGGCAATCAGCCCCAGCATTTT
>TRBD1|TRBV18|TRBJ1-1|NA
CASSPDRANTEAFF
TGTGCCAGCTCACCAGACAGGGCAAACACTGAAGCTTTCTTT
>TRBD1|TRBV30|TRBJ1-5|once
CAWSAQGRNQPQHF
TGTGCCTGGAGCGCACAGGGGCGAAATCAGCCCCAGCATTTT
>NA|TRBV7-9|TRBJ2-7|once
CASSSVGHYEQYF
TGTGCCAGCAGCTCCGTTGGGCACTACGAGCAGTACTTC
>TRBD1|TRBV9|TRBJ1-3|NA
CASSQDRFSGNTIYF
TGTGCCAGCAGCCAGGACAGGTTCTCTGGAAACACCATATATTTT
>NA|TRBV30|TRBJ2-1|NA
CAWSQIRGRGNYNEQFF
TGTGCCTGGAGTCAAATTCGGGGCAGGGGAAACTACAATGAGCAGTTCTTC
>TRBD1|TRBV11-2|TRBJ2-5|NA
CASSTNRGQETQYF
TGTGCCAGCAGCACGAACAGGGGGCAAGAGACCCAGTACTTC
>NA|TRBV19|TRBJ1-4|few
CASEQTFPNEKLFF
TGTGCCAGTGAGCAGACATTCCCTAATGAAAAACTGTTTTTT
>TRBD2|TRBV6-5|TRBJ2-1|NA
CASRASGRFNEQFF
TGTGCCAGCAGGGCCAGCGGGAGGTTCAATGAGCAGTTCTTC
>TRBD2|TRBV10-3|TRBJ2-3|NA
CAISAGTSGYTDTQYF
TGTGCCATCAGTGCCGGGACTAGCGGATACACAGATACGCAGTATTTT
>TRBD1|TRBV7-2|TRBJ2-7|NA
CASSVRTGSSYEQYF
TGTGCCAGCAGCGTCAGGACAGGGAGCTCCTACGAGCAGTACTTC
>NA|TRBV2|TRBJ1-1|NA
CASSGRQAQNTEAFF
TGTGCCAGCAGTGGCAGACAGGCCCAGAACACTGAAGCTTTCTTT
>TRBD1|TRBV4-3|TRBJ1-2|NA
CASSQDRWDSNYTF
TGCGCCAGCAGCCAAGATCGGTGGGACAGCAACTACACCTTC
>TRBD2|TRBV7-6|TRBJ2-1|once
CASSSQAGGPRGEQFF
TGTGCCAGCAGCTCTCAGGCGGGAGGGCCCCGCGGTGAGCAGTTCTTC
>NA|TRBV5-1|TRBJ1-2|NA
CASSPPEGYGYTF
TGCGCCAGCAGCCCCCCCGAGGGCTATGGCTACACCTTC
>TRBD2|TRBV6-1|TRBJ2-5|NA
CASSEGFWGTTSGRATETQYF
TGTGCCAGCAGTGAAGGGTTCTGGGGGACGACTAGCGGGAGGGCCACAGAGACCCAGTACTTC
>TRBD2|TRBV11-3|TRBJ2-1|NA
CASSLRREGFSYNEQFF
TGTGCCAGCAGCTTACGGCGGGAGGGTTTCTCCTACAATGAGCAGTTCTTC
>NA|TRBV5-6|TRBJ2-1|NA
CASSRSYSSYNEQFF
TGTGCCAGCAGCCGATCTTATAGCTCCTACAATGAGCAGTTCTTC
>TRBD2|TRBV5-1|TRBJ2-2|NA
CASSLAPAGGTGELFF
TGCGCCAGCAGCTTGGCCCCAGCGGGAGGCACCGGGGAGCTGTTTTTT
>NA|TRBV2|TRBJ1-5|NA
CASSVRRGTNQPQHF
TGTGCCAGCAGCGTTAGGAGGGGTACGAATCAGCCCCAGCATTTT
>NA|TRBV3-1/TRBV3-2|TRBJ1-1|NA
CASSPTLGTEAFF
TGTGCCAGCAGCCCGACTTTGGGCACTGAAGCTTTCTTT
>NA|TRBV6-5|TRBJ1-2|NA
CASSYSSLENYGYTF
TGTGCCAGCAGTTACTCGAGTTTGGAGAACTATGGCTACACCTTC
>TRBD2|TRBV9|TRBJ2-7|few
CASSVGGSNPGYEQYF
TGTGCCAGCAGCGTAGGCGGGAGCAACCCTGGCTACGAGCAGTACTTC
>TRBD2|TRBV29-1|TRBJ2-3|once
CSVEGAGGNTDTQYF
TGCAGCGTTGAAGGAGCGGGGGGGAACACAGATACGCAGTATTTT
>TRBD1|TRBV4-3|TRBJ1-6|NA
CASSQDDRTGNSPLHF
TGCGCCAGCAGCCAAGATGACCGGACAGGGAATTCACCCCTCCACTTT
>NA|TRBV7-9|TRBJ2-3|NA
CASTKGGSGSTDTQYF
TGTGCCAGCACCAAAGGGGGTAGCGGAAGCACAGATACGCAGTATTTT
>TRBD1|TRBV19|TRBJ2-2|NA
CASSTWTGTFVGELFF
TGTGCCAGTAGTACCTGGACAGGTACCTTTGTCGGGGAGCTGTTTTTT
>TRBD2|TRBV6-5|TRBJ2-1|NA
CATSRGGNYNEQFF
TGTGCCACCTCCCGGGGGGGGAACTACAATGAGCAGTTCTTC
>TRBD1|TRBV18|TRBJ1-2|NA
CASSPGQGRDGYTF
TGTGCCAGCTCACCCGGACAGGGGAGGGATGGCTACACCTTC
>NA|TRBV5-1|TRBJ2-7|NA
CASHDTAGEQYF
TGCGCCAGCCATGACACGGCGGGCGAGCAGTACTTC
>NA|TRBV3-1/TRBV3-2|TRBJ1-4|NA
CASSPGQGWNEKLFF
TGTGCCAGCAGCCCCGGTCAGGGGTGGAATGAAAAACTGTTTTTT
>TRBD1|TRBV24-1|TRBJ2-3|NA
CATSSGTGADTQYF
TGTGCCACCAGTTCCGGGACAGGGGCAGATACGCAGTATTTT
>TRBD1|TRBV7-2|TRBJ1-3|NA
CASKAGGGNTIYF
TGTGCCAGCAAGGCAGGGGGTGGAAACACCATATATTTT
>NA|TRBV5-4|TRBJ1-1|NA
CASSLEQGPAFF
TGTGCCAGCAGCTTGGAGCAGGGTCCAGCTTTCTTT
>NA|TRBV3-1/TRBV3-2|TRBJ2-1|NA
CASSQEEGLRSYNEQFF
TGTGCCAGCAGCCAAGAAGAAGGACTCCGCTCCTACAATGAGCAGTTCTTC
>NA|TRBV6-5|TRBJ2-1|NA
CASRMAPYNEQFF
TGTGCCAGCAGGATGGCACCGTACAATGAGCAGTTCTTC
>TRBD1|TRBV4-1|TRBJ1-6|once
CASSQDLGTGNNSPLHF
TGCGCCAGCAGCCAAGACCTCGGGACAGGGAATAATTCACCCCTCCACTTT
>NA|TRBV12-2|TRBJ2-7|NA
CASRAQSVPTYEQYF
TGTGCAAGTCGCGCCCAATCGGTCCCAACCTACGAGCAGTACTTC
>TRBD1|TRBV6-6|TRBJ1-2|NA
CATTVRTGGNYGYTF
TGTGCCACCACAGTTCGGACAGGAGGGAACTATGGCTACACCTTC
>TRBD2|TRBV6-2/TRBV6-3|TRBJ2-2|NA
CASSYIWTSGRNTGELFF
TGTGCCAGCAGTTACATTTGGACTAGCGGACGAAACACCGGGGAGCTGTTTTTT
>NA|TRBV5-5|TRBJ1-4|NA
CASSLLVHGFEEKLFF
TGTGCCAGCAGCTTATTAGTTCACGGGTTTGAGGAAAAACTGTTTTTT
>TRBD1|TRBV3-1/TRBV3-2|TRBJ1-6|NA
CASSRPETGGKINNSPLHF
TGTGCCAGCAGCCGCCCCGAAACAGGGGGAAAAATAAACAATTCACCCCTCCACTTT
>TRBD1|TRBV27|TRBJ2-3|NA
CASSLLDRNTDTQYF
TGTGCCAGCAGTTTATTGGACAGGAACACAGATACGCAGTATTTT
>TRBD1|TRBV6-5|TRBJ1-1|few
CASSYTSTGAYEAFF
TGTGCCAGCAGTTACACGTCGACAGGGGCCTATGAAGCTTTCTTT